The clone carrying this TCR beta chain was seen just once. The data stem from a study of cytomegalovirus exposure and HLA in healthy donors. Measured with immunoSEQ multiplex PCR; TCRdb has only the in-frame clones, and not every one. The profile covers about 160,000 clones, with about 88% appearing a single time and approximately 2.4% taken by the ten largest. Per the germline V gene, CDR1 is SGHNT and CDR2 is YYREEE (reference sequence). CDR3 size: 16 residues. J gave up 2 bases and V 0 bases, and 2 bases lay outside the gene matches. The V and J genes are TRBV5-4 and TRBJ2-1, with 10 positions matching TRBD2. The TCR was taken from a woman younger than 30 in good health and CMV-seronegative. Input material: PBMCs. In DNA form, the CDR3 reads TGTGCCAGCAGCTTGGGGACTAGCGGTACCTACAATGAGCAGTTCTTC. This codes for CASSLGTSGTYNEQFF.